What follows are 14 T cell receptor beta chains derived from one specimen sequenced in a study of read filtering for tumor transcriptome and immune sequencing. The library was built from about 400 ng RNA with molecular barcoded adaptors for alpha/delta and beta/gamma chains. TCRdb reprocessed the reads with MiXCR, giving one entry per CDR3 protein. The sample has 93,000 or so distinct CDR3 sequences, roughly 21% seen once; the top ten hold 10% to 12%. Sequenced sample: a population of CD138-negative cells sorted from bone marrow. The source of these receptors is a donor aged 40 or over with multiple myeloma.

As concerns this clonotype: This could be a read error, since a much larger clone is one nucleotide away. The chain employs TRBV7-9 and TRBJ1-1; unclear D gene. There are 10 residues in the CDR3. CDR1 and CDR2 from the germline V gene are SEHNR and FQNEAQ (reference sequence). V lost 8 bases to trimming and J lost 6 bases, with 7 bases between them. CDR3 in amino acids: CASSNAEAFF. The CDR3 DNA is TGTGCCAGCTCTAACGCTGAAGCTTTCTTT.

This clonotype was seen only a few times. The CDR3 here is CASSRNRGQDGELFF. CDR3 DNA: TGTGCCAGCAGTCGTAACAGGGGGCAGGACGGGGAGCTGTTTTTT. V usage is TRBV27 and J usage is TRBJ2-2; 9 bases agree with TRBD1. V was clipped by 5 bases and J by 7 bases; unmatched bases: 8. Germline values: CDR1 MNHEY, CDR2 SMNVEV (reference sequence). The CDR3 covers 15 residues.

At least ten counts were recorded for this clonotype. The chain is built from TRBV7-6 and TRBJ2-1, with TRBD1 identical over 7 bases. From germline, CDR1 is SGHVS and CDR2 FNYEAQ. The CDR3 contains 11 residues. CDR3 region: CAAVRGNEQFF. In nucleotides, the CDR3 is TGTGCAGCGGTCAGGGGGAATGAGCAGTTCTTC. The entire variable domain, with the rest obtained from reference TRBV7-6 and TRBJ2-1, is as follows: GAGVSQSPRYKVTKRGQDVALRCDPISGHVSLYWYRQALGQGPEFLTYFNYEAQQDKSGLPNDRFSAERPEGSISTLTIQRTEQRDSAMYRCAAVRGNEQFFGPGTRLTVL.

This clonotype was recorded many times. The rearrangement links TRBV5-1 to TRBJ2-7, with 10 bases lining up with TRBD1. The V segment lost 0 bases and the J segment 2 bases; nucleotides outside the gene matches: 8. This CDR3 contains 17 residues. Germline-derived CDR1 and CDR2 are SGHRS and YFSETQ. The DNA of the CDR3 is TGCGCCAGCAGCTTGGGAAGCCCGGGACAGGGGACCTACGAGCAGTACTTC. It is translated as CASSLGSPGQGTYEQYF.

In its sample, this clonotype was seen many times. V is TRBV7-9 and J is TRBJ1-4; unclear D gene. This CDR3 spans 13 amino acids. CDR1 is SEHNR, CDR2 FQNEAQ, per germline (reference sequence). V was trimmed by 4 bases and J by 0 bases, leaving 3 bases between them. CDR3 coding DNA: TGTGCCAGCAGCTCCACAACTAATGAAAAACTGTTTTTT. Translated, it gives CASSSTTNEKLFF.

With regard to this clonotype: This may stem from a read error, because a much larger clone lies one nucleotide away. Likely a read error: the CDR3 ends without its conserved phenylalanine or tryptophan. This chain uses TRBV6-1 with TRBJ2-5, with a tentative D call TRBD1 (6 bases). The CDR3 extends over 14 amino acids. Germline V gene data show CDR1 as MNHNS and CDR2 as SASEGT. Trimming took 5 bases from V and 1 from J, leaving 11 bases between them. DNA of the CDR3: TGTGCCAGCAGTTATAGGGGGACCCAAGAGACCCAGTACGTC. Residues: CASSYRGTQETQYV.

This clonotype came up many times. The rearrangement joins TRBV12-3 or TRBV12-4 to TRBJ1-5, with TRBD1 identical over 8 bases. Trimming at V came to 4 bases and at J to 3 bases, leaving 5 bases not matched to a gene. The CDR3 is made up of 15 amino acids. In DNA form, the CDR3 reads TGTGCCAGCAGTTCCAACAGGGGGAACAATCAGCCCCAGCATTTT. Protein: CASSSNRGNNQPQHF.

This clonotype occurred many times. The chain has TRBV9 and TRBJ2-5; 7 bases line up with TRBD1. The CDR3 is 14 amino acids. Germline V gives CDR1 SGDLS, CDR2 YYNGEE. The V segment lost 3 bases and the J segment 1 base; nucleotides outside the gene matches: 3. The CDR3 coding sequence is TGTGCCAGCAGCGCGGCAGGGGGCCAAGAGACCCAGTACTTC. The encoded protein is CASSAAGGQETQYF. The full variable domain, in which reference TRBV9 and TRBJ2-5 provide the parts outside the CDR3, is DSGVTQTPKHLITATGQRVTLRCSPRSGDLSVYWYQQSLDQGLQFLIQYYNGEERAKGNILERFSAQQFPDLHSELNLSSLELGDSALYFCASSAAGGQETQYFGPGTRLLVL.

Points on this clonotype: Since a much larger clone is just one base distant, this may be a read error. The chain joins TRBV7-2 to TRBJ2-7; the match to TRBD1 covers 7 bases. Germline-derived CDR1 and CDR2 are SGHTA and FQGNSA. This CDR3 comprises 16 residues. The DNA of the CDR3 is TGTGCCAGCAGCTTAGAGGAACAGGGGCACTCCTACGAGCAGGACTTC. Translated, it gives CASSLEEQGHSYEQDF.

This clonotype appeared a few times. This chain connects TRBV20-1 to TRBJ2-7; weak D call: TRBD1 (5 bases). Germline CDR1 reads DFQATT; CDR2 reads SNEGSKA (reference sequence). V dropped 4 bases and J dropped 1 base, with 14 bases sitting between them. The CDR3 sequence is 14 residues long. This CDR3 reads CSATTPRVSYEQYF. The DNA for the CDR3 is TGCAGTGCTACCACCCCCAGGGTTTCCTACGAGCAGTACTTC.

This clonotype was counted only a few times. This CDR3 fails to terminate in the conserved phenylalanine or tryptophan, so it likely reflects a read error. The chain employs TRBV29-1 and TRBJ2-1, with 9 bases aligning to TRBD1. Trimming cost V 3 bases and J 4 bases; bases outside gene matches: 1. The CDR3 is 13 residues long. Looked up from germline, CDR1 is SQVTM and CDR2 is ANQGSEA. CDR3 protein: CSVDDRGYNEQFS. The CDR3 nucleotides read TGCAGCGTTGATGACAGGGGGTACAATGAGCAGTTCTCC.

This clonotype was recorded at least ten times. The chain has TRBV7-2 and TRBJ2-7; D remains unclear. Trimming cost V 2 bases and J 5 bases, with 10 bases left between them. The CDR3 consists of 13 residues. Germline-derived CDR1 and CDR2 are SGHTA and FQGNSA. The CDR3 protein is CASSLTGRNEQYF. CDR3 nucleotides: TGTGCCAGCAGCTTAACGGGCAGGAACGAGCAGTACTTC. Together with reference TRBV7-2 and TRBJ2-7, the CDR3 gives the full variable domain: GAGVSQSPSNKVTEKGKDVELRCDPISGHTALYWYRQSLGQGLEFLIYFQGNSAPDKSGLPSDRFSAERTGGSVSTLTIQRTQQEDSAVYLCASSLTGRNEQYFGPGTRLTVT.

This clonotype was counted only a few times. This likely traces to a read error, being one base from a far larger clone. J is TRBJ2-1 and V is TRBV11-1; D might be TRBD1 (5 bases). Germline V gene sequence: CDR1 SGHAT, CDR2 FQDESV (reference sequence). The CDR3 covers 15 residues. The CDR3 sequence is CASTPWGRENNERFF. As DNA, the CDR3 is TGTGCCAGCACCCCTTGGGGCCGAGAGAACAATGAGCGGTTCTTC.

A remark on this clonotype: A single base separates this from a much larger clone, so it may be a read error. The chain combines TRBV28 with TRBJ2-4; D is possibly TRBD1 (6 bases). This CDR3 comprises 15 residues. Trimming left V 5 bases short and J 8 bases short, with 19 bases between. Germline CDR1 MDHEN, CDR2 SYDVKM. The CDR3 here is CASSRRQAGVDIQYF. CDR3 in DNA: TGTGCCAGCAGTCGCAGACAGGCCGGCGTCGACATTCAGTACTTC.